These 32 T cell receptor beta chains were sequenced from one sample in a study of CD8+CD57+ T cells in acquired aplastic anemia. CDR3 and TCR beta VDJ profiling relied on a genomic DNA template. TCRdb re-called the reads through MiXCR, storing one row per CDR3 protein. The table has about 220,000 distinct CDR3 sequences, 34% seen once. The source material was sorted CD4+, CD8+, or CD8+CD57+ T cells (not recorded which) from PBMCs. These receptors were taken from a human donor in good health, serving as a control.

In the case of this clonotype: Germline is not matched at one junction end, which may reflect a read error. This chain joins TRBV10-3 and TRBJ2-6; no clear D gene. In germline, CDR1 is ENHRY, CDR2 SYGVKD. CDR3 length: 12 amino acids. CDR3 residues: CAISEREATEAF. In nucleotides, the CDR3 is TGTGCCATCAGTGAGAGGGAAGCCACTGAAGCTTTC.

This clonotype was seen a handful of times. A much larger clone lies a single base off, so this may be a read error. J is TRBJ2-7 and V is TRBV5-1, with unresolved D. In germline, CDR1 is SGHRS, CDR2 YFSETQ. The CDR3 is 13 residues long. This CDR3 reads CASGLVPLYEQYF. The CDR3 DNA reads as TGCGCCAGCGGCTTGGTCCCGCTCTACGAGCAGTACTTC.

This chain joins TRBV11-2 and TRBJ2-3; D is tentatively TRBD1 or TRBD2 (5 bases each). Trimming cost V 5 bases and J 4 bases, with 19 bases left between them. Germline assignment: CDR1 SGHAT and CDR2 FQNNGV. The CDR3 runs to 16 residues. The CDR3 region is CASSLPLEGYADTQYF. CDR3 nucleotide sequence: TGTGCCAGCAGCCTCCCCCTCGAGGGGTACGCAGATACGCAGTATTTT.

V and J are TRBV5-4 and TRBJ2-5; TRBD1 agrees at 10 bases. V gave up 3 bases and J gave up 0 bases; unmatched junction bases: 8. The V gene's germline CDR1 is SGHNT and CDR2 YYREEE (reference sequence). The CDR3 has 17 residues. The CDR3, as DNA: TGTGCCAGCAGCTCAAAGACAGGGGGCCGTGACCAAGAGACCCAGTACTTC. This codes for CASSSKTGGRDQETQYF.

Of note for this clonotype: Its ends do not fully match the called genes, so a read error is possible. This chain joins TRBV6-1 and TRBJ2-7, with 7 bases lining up with TRBD1. The CDR3 is 16 amino acids. Germline loops: CDR1 MNHNS, CDR2 SASEGT. The CDR3 nucleotides read TGTGCCAGCAGTGAAACCCCGTCAGGGGGTGCCTACGGGCAGTACTTC. Protein sequence: CASSETPSGGAYGQYF.

The J gene is TRBJ2-3, the V gene TRBV25-1, with D tentatively TRBD2 (6 bases). Trimming took 6 bases from V and 8 from J, leaving 18 bases between them. The CDR3 is 14 amino acids. The germline V gene encodes CDR1 MGHDK and CDR2 SYGVNS. The CDR3 nucleotides read TGTGCCAGCAGCCTAAACTCGGGAGCGGGTACGCAGTATTTT. It specifies CASSLNSGAGTQYF.

This clonotype has only a few counts. The rearrangement joins TRBV5-6 to TRBJ1-5, with D perhaps TRBD1 (5 bases). The CDR3 contains 17 residues. The ends were cut back, 5 bases at V and 2 bases at J, with 20 bases in the middle. Per the germline V gene, CDR1 is SGHDT and CDR2 is YYEEEE. CDR3 in DNA: TGTGCCAGCAGGAGTAGGGACCCTATAGCATGCAATCAGCCCCAGCATTTT. It is translated as CASRSRDPIACNQPQHF.

This clonotype was observed many times. The CDR3 loop is CASSEGRNTIYF. CDR3 in DNA: TGCGCCAGCAGTGAGGGGCGAAACACCATATATTTT. The V gene is TRBV10-2, the J gene TRBJ1-3; no clear D gene. This CDR3 is built from 12 residues. Between the trimmed V and J ends, which lost 2 bases and 5 bases, there was a span of 4 bases. Germline CDR1 WSHSY, CDR2 SAAADI.

With regard to this clonotype: With a much larger clone just one base away, this may be a read error. The CDR3 DNA is TGCGCCAGCAGCGAGGCCTGCGAGCAGTACTTC. It specifies CASSEACEQYF. The chain joins TRBV5-1 to TRBJ2-7, with D hard to call. Germline V gives CDR1 SGHRS, CDR2 YFSETQ. V lost 4 bases and J 6 bases, leaving 8 bases between the germline ends. The CDR3 has 11 amino acids.

This clonotype was found many times. V gene TRBV6-1 combines with J gene TRBJ1-2; 9 bases are a match to TRBD1. Looked up from germline, CDR1 is MNHNS and CDR2 is SASEGT. There are 16 residues in the CDR3. V lost 8 bases and J lost 3; bases outside the gene matches: 13. CDR3 residues: CASSHSRDRVDYGYTF. CDR3 sequence (DNA): TGTGCCAGCTCACATTCCCGGGACAGGGTTGACTATGGCTACACCTTC.

The table lists this clonotype with many counts. The gene calls are TRBV7-9 and TRBJ2-1, with TRBD2 matching 7 bases. This CDR3 has 15 amino acids. V lost 3 bases, J lost 3 bases, and 5 bases stayed unmatched. In germline, CDR1 is SEHNR, CDR2 FQNEAQ (reference sequence). For the CDR3, the DNA is TGTGCCAGCAGCTTGTTAGCGGGTCGCTACAATGAGCAGTTCTTC. As protein: CASSLLAGRYNEQFF.

In this sample, this clonotype turned up many times. The chain has TRBV24-1 and TRBJ2-7; TRBD1 agrees at 8 bases. The CDR3 covers 15 residues. Germline lookup yields CDR1 KGHDR and CDR2 SFDVKD. After removal of 3 bases from V and 4 bases from J, the junction contained 7 bases not matched to a gene. CDR3 sequence: CATSDPGTGGYEQYF. DNA of the CDR3: TGTGCCACCAGTGATCCCGGGACAGGCGGGTACGAGCAGTACTTC.

V and J are TRBV15 and TRBJ2-5, with D perhaps matching TRBD1 (5 bases). V lost 3 bases to trimming and J lost 2 bases, with 10 bases between them. Germline loops: CDR1 LNHNV, CDR2 YYDKDF (reference sequence). The CDR3 is 14 residues long. The CDR3 DNA follows: TGTGCCACCAGCAGCCGGACACTACAAGAGACCCAGTACTTC. Amino acid sequence: CATSSRTLQETQYF.

This clonotype was seen repeatedly, ten times or more. The genes are TRBV20-1 and TRBJ2-3; no firm D call. The CDR3 is made up of 13 amino acids. Deletions cut 5 bases from V and 2 bases from J, with 11 bases between. Germline V gene lookup returns CDR1 DFQATT and CDR2 SNEGSKA (reference sequence). CDR3 nucleotide sequence: TGCAGTGCTTTATATAGCCCCACAGATACGCAGTATTTT. Its protein is CSALYSPTDTQYF.

The chain combines TRBV4-1 with TRBJ1-1, with D unclear. This CDR3 comprises 15 residues. V lost 4 bases and J lost 4, with 16 bases in between. The germline V gene has CDR1 MGHRA and CDR2 YSYEKL. In DNA, the CDR3 is TGCGCCAGCAGCCCTAATGCTGTAGGTTTCACTGAAGCTTTCTTT. Amino acid sequence: CASSPNAVGFTEAFF.

This clonotype was found a few times. This may be a read error: a much more frequent sequence differs by one nucleotide. V gene TRBV15 combines with J gene TRBJ1-5, with 7 nucleotides matching TRBD1. The CDR3 extends over 16 amino acids. J lost 6 bases, V lost 4 bases, and 12 bases had no gene match. Germline V gives CDR1 LNHNV, CDR2 YYDKDF (reference sequence). CDR3 residues: CATSTMDRLGSQPQHF. In DNA, the CDR3 is TGTGCCACCAGCACAATGGACAGGTTAGGCAGTCAGCCCCAGCATTTT.

This clonotype was seen repeatedly, ten times or more. The genes are TRBV14 and TRBJ1-1; D might be TRBD1 (5 bases). This CDR3 comprises 16 residues. CDR1 and CDR2 (germline): SGHDN, FVKESK. V gave up 0 bases and J gave up 0 bases, with 11 bases separating them. The CDR3 DNA follows: TGTGCCAGCAGCCAAGATGCCGGGACGCTGAACACTGAAGCTTTCTTT. It codes for CASSQDAGTLNTEAFF.

This clonotype was found many times. The gene calls are TRBV5-1 and TRBJ2-7; 7 positions match TRBD1. The CDR3 extends over 13 amino acids. The V gene's germline CDR1 is SGHRS and CDR2 YFSETQ. V lost 2 bases to trimming and J lost 5 bases; unmatched junction nucleotides: 4. As DNA, the CDR3 is TGCGCCAGCAGCTTACAGGGGCTCAACGAGCAGTACTTC. Protein product: CASSLQGLNEQYF.

The V gene is TRBV19, the J gene TRBJ2-7; no clear D gene. Trimming took off 3 bases at V and 4 bases at J, with 10 bases between the two ends. The V gene's germline CDR1 is LNHDA and CDR2 SQIVND (reference sequence). This CDR3 has 13 residues. CDR3 in DNA: TGTGCCAGTAGTATTTCCGCGTCTTACGAGCAGTACTTC. Its protein product is CASSISASYEQYF.

V usage is TRBV2 and J usage is TRBJ1-5; possibly TRBD1 for D (5 bases). This CDR3 is built from 15 residues. Germline values: CDR1 SNHLY, CDR2 FYNNEI. V dropped 6 bases and J dropped 6 bases, with 18 bases sitting between them. Here the CDR3 DNA reads TGTGCCAGCAGCATAGGGCTAGGGGCGGGTCAGCCCCAGCATTTT. Protein product: CASSIGLGAGQPQHF.

This clonotype was counted ten times or more. One junction end does not reproduce the germline sequence, and a read error may be involved. The chain is built from TRBV5-1 and TRBJ1-2; D unresolved. The CDR3 sequence is 13 residues long. CDR1 SGHRS and CDR2 YFSETQ come from the germline V gene. The CDR3: CASSLDSNYGYTF. The CDR3 DNA reads TGTGCCAGCAGCTTAGATTCGAACTATGGCTACACCTTC.

This clonotype has just a few counts. The gene calls are TRBV13 and TRBJ2-1; TRBD2 aligns across 12 bases. From germline, CDR1 is PRHDT and CDR2 FYEKMQ (reference sequence). Trimming removed 5 bases from V and 8 bases from J; junction bases left unmatched: 7. This CDR3 spans 15 amino acids. The chain's CDR3 is CASSPLTSGRDEQFF. The CDR3 nucleotides read TGTGCCAGCAGCCCCCTGACTAGCGGGAGAGATGAGCAGTTCTTC.

This clonotype was counted many times. The chain uses TRBV15 and TRBJ2-7; 8 bases align to TRBD2. Germline CDR1 LNHNV, CDR2 YYDKDF (reference sequence). There are 16 residues in the CDR3. Trimming removed 1 base from V and 0 bases from J; junction bases left unmatched: 5. CDR3 in amino acids: CATSRAGREVSYEQYF. Written as DNA, the CDR3 is TGTGCCACCAGCAGAGCGGGGCGGGAGGTCTCCTACGAGCAGTACTTC.

This clonotype came up a few times. The rearrangement links TRBV12-3 or TRBV12-4 to TRBJ2-1, with D possibly TRBD2 on 5 matching bases. V was trimmed by 6 bases and J by 7 bases, leaving 22 bases between them. The CDR3 sequence is 16 residues long. The CDR3 coding sequence is TGTGCCAGCAGGATGGGGAGATCCGGTGTGGGGAATGAGCAGTTCTTC. Its translation: CASRMGRSGVGNEQFF.

The V and J genes are TRBV10-1 and TRBJ1-2; D is undetermined. The CDR3 is 12 residues long. V lost 3 bases and J lost 11, with 13 bases in between. CDR1 and CDR2 from the germline V gene are WNHNN and SYGVQD (reference sequence). CDR3 DNA: TGCGCCAGCAGTGATTCGGCTAGCGGATACACCTTC. Translating it yields CASSDSASGYTF.

The chain links TRBV7-2 to TRBJ1-5; D unclear. The CDR3 length is 14 residues. Between the trimmed V and J ends, which lost 6 bases and 7 bases, there was a span of 16 bases. CDR1 and CDR2 (germline): SGHTA, FQGNSA. The CDR3 sequence: CASSPGLLGQPQHF. DNA of the CDR3: TGTGCCAGCAGTCCTGGACTGCTAGGACAGCCCCAGCATTTT.

The rearrangement uses TRBV25-1 and TRBJ2-3; 10 nucleotides match TRBD1. Germline CDR1 reads MGHDK; CDR2 reads SYGVNS. The CDR3 spans 15 residues. Trimming removed 6 bases from V and 1 base from J; junction bases left unmatched: 4. CDR3 DNA: TGTGCCAGCAGGGGAGACAGGGGGCGCACAGATACGCAGTATTTT. This encodes CASRGDRGRTDTQYF.

This clonotype was recorded at least ten times. This chain connects TRBV25-1 to TRBJ1-2; the D gene is possibly TRBD1 (5 bases). Trimming cost V 0 bases and J 4 bases, with 6 bases left between them. The CDR3 has 13 residues. CDR1 MGHDK and CDR2 SYGVNS come from the germline V gene. CDR3 in amino acids: CASSEYGTYGYTF. The CDR3 nucleotides are TGTGCCAGCAGTGAATACGGGACCTATGGCTACACCTTC.

The chain combines TRBV7-2 with TRBJ2-5; unclear D gene. Deletions cut 4 bases from V and 2 bases from J, with 11 bases between. The CDR3 spans 14 residues. Germline loops: CDR1 SGHTA, CDR2 FQGNSA. CDR3 in amino acids: CASSSDNPQETQYF. CDR3 DNA: TGTGCCAGCAGCTCCGACAATCCTCAAGAGACCCAGTACTTC. The whole variable domain, remainder taken from reference TRBV7-2 and TRBJ2-5, is GAGVSQSPSNKVTEKGKDVELRCDPISGHTALYWYRQSLGQGLEFLIYFQGNSAPDKSGLPSDRFSAERTGGSVSTLTIQRTQQEDSAVYLCASSSDNPQETQYFGPGTRLLVL.

This clonotype turned up a few times. The gene calls are TRBV5-4 and TRBJ2-1; 15 nucleotides align to TRBD2. Losses at the gene ends were 1 base for V and 8 bases for J; bases not matched to a gene: 13. Germline CDR1 SGHNT, CDR2 YYREEE (reference sequence). This CDR3 contains 19 residues. CDR3 nucleotides: TGTGCCAGCAGCTTGCCCTATGGACTAGCGGGAGGGCGGTCCGATGAGCAGTTCTTC. This translates into CASSLPYGLAGGRSDEQFF.

This clonotype has ten or more counts. The gene calls are TRBV5-1 and TRBJ2-5; D is tentatively TRBD1 or TRBD2 (5 bases each). Trimming took off 4 bases at V and 0 bases at J, with 10 bases between the two ends. Germline CDR1 and CDR2: SGHRS and YFSETQ. The CDR3 contains 14 residues. The DNA for the CDR3 is TGCGCCAGCAGCGTGACGGGACACCAAGAGACCCAGTACTTC. Translation gives CASSVTGHQETQYF.

Many counts were recorded for this clonotype. V is TRBV20-1 and J is TRBJ2-3; 8 nucleotides match TRBD2. V dropped 3 bases and J dropped 0; count of bases not matched to a gene: 5. Germline loops: CDR1 DFQATT, CDR2 SNEGSKA (reference sequence). CDR3 length equals 15 residues. The CDR3 nucleotides read TGCAGTGCTAGGACTAGCGTAACTAGCACAGATACGCAGTATTTT. Its protein product is CSARTSVTSTDTQYF.